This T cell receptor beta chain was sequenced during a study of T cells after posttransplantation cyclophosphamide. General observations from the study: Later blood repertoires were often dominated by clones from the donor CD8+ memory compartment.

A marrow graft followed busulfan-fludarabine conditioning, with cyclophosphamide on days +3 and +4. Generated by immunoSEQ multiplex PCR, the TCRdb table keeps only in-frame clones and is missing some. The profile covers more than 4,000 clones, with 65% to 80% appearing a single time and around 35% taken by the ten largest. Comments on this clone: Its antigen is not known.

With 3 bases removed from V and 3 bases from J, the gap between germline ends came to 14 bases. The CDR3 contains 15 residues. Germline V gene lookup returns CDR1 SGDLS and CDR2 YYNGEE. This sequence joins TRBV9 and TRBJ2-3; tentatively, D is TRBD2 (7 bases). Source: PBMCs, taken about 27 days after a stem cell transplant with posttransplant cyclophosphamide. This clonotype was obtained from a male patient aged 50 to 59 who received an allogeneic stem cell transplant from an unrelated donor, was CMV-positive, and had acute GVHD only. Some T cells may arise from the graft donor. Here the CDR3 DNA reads TGTGCCAGCAGCGCCGAGGGGGGGGTTACAGATACGCAGTATTTT. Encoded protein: CASSAEGGVTDTQYF. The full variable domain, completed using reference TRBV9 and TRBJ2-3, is DSGVTQTPKHLITATGQRVTLRCSPRSGDLSVYWYQQSLDQGLQFLIQYYNGEERAKGNILERFSAQQFPDLHSELNLSSLELGDSALYFCASSAEGGVTDTQYFGPGTRLTVL.